Reported below is one TCR beta chain. CDR1 is DFQATT and CDR2 is SNEGSKA in the germline V gene (reference sequence). V was clipped by 3 bases and J by 6 bases, with 17 bases between them. This CDR3 contains 14 residues. The source of the sample is a study of blood T cell repertoires in COVID-19. Study background: The origin of the acute and convalescent COVID-19 samples was the United States, Italy and Spain. Sample material is recorded as cDNA or gDNA derived from T cells, B-cell-depleted T cells, or PBMCs.

Original data processing: How many nucleated cells were present was estimated from reference gene primer amplification. The data were produced by immunoSEQ multiplex PCR, yet TCRdb's version contains in-frame clones alone and is incomplete. V, J and clone size are taken as reported in that table, and D and trimming were inferred from the DNA itself. The sample records 60,000 to 75,000 clones, roughly 88% being singletons. V and J are TRBV20-1 and TRBJ1-2, with D unresolved. The TCR originated in a woman at least 80 years old with active COVID-19. The specimen was peripheral blood. Here the CDR3 DNA reads TGCAGTGCTAGTCGTTTTCGGGGTACAGATGGCTACACCTTC. Translation: CSASRFRGTDGYTF.